Following are 28 T cell receptor beta chains from one sample sequenced in a study of regulatory T cells in long-lasting Graves disease. Arm-PCR of CDR3 regions and iRepertoire HTBI primers were the basis on which TCR beta libraries were built. TCRdb reprocessed the multiplex PCR reads with MiXCR, giving one entry per CDR3 protein. The repertoire holds about 380,000 distinct CDR3 sequences, with roughly 15% as singletons. As for time point: newly diagnosed GD, antithyroid drugs for less than 3 months. PBMC RNA was the source of the TCR library. The sample in question was peripheral blood mononuclear cells (PBMCs), obtained at new diagnosis, from a patient treated with antithyroid drugs. The source of these receptors is a female donor with Graves disease.

The J gene is TRBJ2-5, the V gene TRBV12-3 or TRBV12-4; TRBD1 might be the D (6 bases). The CDR3 contains 14 residues. V was pared by 5 bases and J by 4 bases, with 14 bases between. The CDR3 nucleotides read TGTGCCAGCAGTACTCTCCGAGGGGGAGAGACCCAGTACTTC. Translated, it gives CASSTLRGGETQYF.

This chain joins TRBV29-1 and TRBJ2-2, with D perhaps matching TRBD2 (6 bases). The CDR3 covers 12 residues. Deletions cut 7 bases from V and 3 bases from J, with 9 bases between. Germline CDR1 SQVTM, CDR2 ANQGSEA. CDR3 nucleotide sequence: TGCAGCGGGAGGGGCTACACCGGGGAGCTGTTTTTT. Its protein product is CSGRGYTGELFF.

Regarding this clonotype: A much larger clone lies one base from this, so it may be a read error. This CDR3 is CSGMTGSSYEQFF. The CDR3 nucleotides read TGCAGCGGCATGACAGGGAGCTCCTACGAGCAGTTCTTC. This chain connects TRBV29-1 to TRBJ2-1; TRBD1 agrees at 7 bases. The germline gives CDR1 SQVTM, CDR2 ANQGSEA. Trimming removed 7 bases from V and 10 bases from J; junction bases left unmatched: 13. This CDR3 contains 13 residues.

The sample holds many counts of this clonotype. The chain is built from TRBV7-6 and TRBJ1-2, with TRBD1 as a possible D gene (5 bases). The CDR3 is made up of 15 amino acids. Germline V gene data show CDR1 as SGHVS and CDR2 as FNYEAQ. With 5 bases removed from V and 6 bases from J, the gap between germline ends came to 19 bases. CDR3 sequence: CASSPSQGLVHGYTF. The CDR3 nucleotides read TGTGCCAGCAGCCCTTCTCAGGGCCTGGTTCATGGCTACACCTTC.

This chain joins TRBV4-2 and TRBJ2-3, with 10 bases identical to TRBD2. The CDR3 is 15 amino acids. Germline CDR1 and CDR2: LGHNA and YNFKEQ. J lost 3 bases, V lost 3 bases, and 3 bases had no gene match. The DNA of the CDR3 is TGTGCCAGCAGCCACCGACTAGCGGGTACAGATACGCAGTATTTT. Protein: CASSHRLAGTDTQYF.

V gene TRBV27 combines with J gene TRBJ2-7; 7 bases match TRBD1. The CDR3 consists of 14 residues. CDR1 and CDR2 (germline): MNHEY, SMNVEV (reference sequence). Unmatched junction bases numbered 4, after V lost 5 bases and J lost 0 bases. CDR3 bases: TGTGCCAGCAGTAGGGGGCAATACTCCTACGAGCAGTACTTC. Translated: CASSRGQYSYEQYF.

This clonotype appeared many times. J is TRBJ2-2 and V is TRBV2; possible D gene TRBD1, 5 bases. V shed 7 bases and J shed 1 base, with 10 bases lying between them. The CDR3 loop spans 14 amino acids. The germline V gene has CDR1 SNHLY and CDR2 FYNNEI. CDR3 nucleotides: TGTGCCAGCACCCCAGGGATGAACACCGGGGAGCTGTTTTTT. This encodes CASTPGMNTGELFF.

The chain has TRBV9 and TRBJ1-2, with no clear D. CDR1 is SGDLS, CDR2 YYNGEE, per germline. V lost 2 bases and J lost 8, with 19 bases in between. This CDR3 is 15 amino acids long. The CDR3 nucleotides read TGTGCCAGCAGCGTGGACTTTGGAACCCCGCACGGCTACACCTTC. This encodes CASSVDFGTPHGYTF.

This clonotype was seen many times. The CDR3 loop reads CASSPPGGGTDTQYF. Written as DNA, the CDR3 is TGTGCCAGCAGCCCCCCTGGGGGGGGCACAGATACGCAGTATTTT. J is TRBJ2-3 and V is TRBV7-2, with 7 bases fitting TRBD2. The junction had 6 bases not matched to a gene; V was cut back by 5 bases and J by 1 base. CDR3 length equals 15 residues. CDR1 is SGHTA and CDR2 is FQGNSA in the germline V gene.

This clonotype occurred many times. The chain joins TRBV5-1 to TRBJ1-1; TRBD1 aligns across 7 bases. The CDR3 consists of 14 residues. The junction had 3 bases not matched to a gene; V was cut back by 1 base and J by 3 bases. Germline CDR1 and CDR2: SGHRS and YFSETQ. CDR3 DNA: TGCGCCAGCAGCTTGAACAGGGGTTACACTGAAGCTTTCTTT. As protein: CASSLNRGYTEAFF. Full variable domain (remainder filled in from reference TRBV5-1 and TRBJ1-1): KAGVTQTPRYLIKTRGQQVTLSCSPISGHRSVSWYQQTPGQGLQFLFEYFSETQRNKGNFPGRFSGRQFSNSRSEMNVSTLELGDSALYLCASSLNRGYTEAFFGQGTRLTVV.

The chain employs TRBV30 and TRBJ1-1; D remains unclear. This CDR3 has 12 residues. CDR1 is GTSNPN, CDR2 SVGIG, per germline (reference sequence). The ends were cut back, 4 bases at V and 0 bases at J, with 6 bases in the middle. The CDR3 spells CAWNVMNTEAFF. CDR3 DNA sequence: TGTGCCTGGAACGTAATGAACACTGAAGCTTTCTTT.

Comment on this clonotype: A far larger clone is one base from this, pointing to a likely read error. The chain has TRBV19 and TRBJ2-3, with 9 bases lining up with TRBD1. The J call may be faulty, since TRBJ1-1 better matches the DNA end. The CDR3 runs to 14 residues. Per germline, CDR1 LNHDA and CDR2 SQIVND (reference sequence). CDR3: CATQGDRVNTEAFF. DNA for the CDR3: TGTGCCACTCAGGGGGACAGGGTAAACACTGAAGCTTTCTTT.

This clonotype appeared many times. This chain connects TRBV6-2 or TRBV6-3 to TRBJ2-1; 7 positions match TRBD1. Germline V gene data show CDR1 as MNHEY and CDR2 as SVGEGT. V was pared by 8 bases and J by 5 bases, with 18 bases of the junction left unmatched. The CDR3 is 17 amino acids. The CDR3 region is CASLRGTDPGRNNEQFF. DNA of the CDR3: TGTGCCAGCCTACGTGGGACAGACCCCGGGCGGAACAATGAGCAGTTCTTC.

This clonotype appeared a few times. The chain recombines TRBV9 with TRBJ2-3; 8 bases fit TRBD1. The germline V gene encodes CDR1 SGDLS and CDR2 YYNGEE. This CDR3 contains 15 residues. Unmatched junction bases numbered 6, after V lost 0 bases and J lost 6 bases. The CDR3 nucleotides read TGTGCCAGCAGCGTAGGGGCAGGGGGCGTGGATACGCAGTATTTT. This sequence encodes CASSVGAGGVDTQYF. Based on the CDR3 plus reference TRBV9 and TRBJ2-3, the full variable domain is DSGVTQTPKHLITATGQRVTLRCSPRSGDLSVYWYQQSLDQGLQFLIQYYNGEERAKGNILERFSAQQFPDLHSELNLSSLELGDSALYFCASSVGAGGVDTQYFGPGTRLTVL.

This clonotype was counted ten times or more. The chain employs TRBV7-9 and TRBJ2-1; 11 bases align to TRBD2. The junction had 9 bases not matched to a gene; V was cut back by 5 bases and J by 3 bases. The CDR3 is 17 amino acids. Per the germline V gene, CDR1 is SEHNR and CDR2 is FQNEAQ (reference sequence). As DNA, the CDR3 is TGTGCCAGCAGCCCCAACCCGGGACTAGCGGTCTACAATGAGCAGTTCTTC. Translation: CASSPNPGLAVYNEQFF.

On this clonotype itself: This is likely an artifact of a read error, given a far larger clone one base away. J is TRBJ2-1 and V is TRBV27, with 10 bases fitting TRBD1. Germline V gene lookup returns CDR1 MNHEY and CDR2 SMNVEV (reference sequence). The CDR3 length is 15 residues. This CDR3 is CASSYSTGGYNGQFF. DNA for the CDR3: TGTGCCAGCAGTTACTCGACAGGGGGCTACAATGGGCAGTTCTTC.

Concerning this clonotype itself: A far larger clone is one base from this, pointing to a likely read error. J is TRBJ2-5 and V is TRBV3-1, with D possibly called TRBD1 or TRBD2 (5 bases each). This CDR3 has 17 amino acids. Germline-derived CDR1 and CDR2 are LGHDT and YNNKEL (reference sequence). CDR3 nucleotides: TGTGCCAGCAGTTACAATCGGGGCAGTTACGACCAAGAGTCCCAGTACTTC. Protein product: CASSYNRGSYDQESQYF.

This clonotype appeared many times. The chain links TRBV5-1 to TRBJ1-4; 7 bases line up with TRBD1. The CDR3 consists of 16 residues. The ends lost 5 bases at V and 5 bases at J; junction bases unmatched: 12. CDR1 and CDR2 from the germline V gene are SGHRS and YFSETQ. DNA for the CDR3: TGCGCCAGCAGGTCCATTCCGGGACAGAGGAATGAAAAACTGTTTTTT. It translates to CASRSIPGQRNEKLFF.

This clonotype was detected ten times or more. The chain uses TRBV12-3 or TRBV12-4 and TRBJ2-2, with D tentatively TRBD1 (5 bases). This CDR3 comprises 12 residues. Trimming pared 8 bases from V and 3 bases from J, leaving 7 bases between. DNA of the CDR3: TGTGCCAGCTGCAGGGACACCGGGGAGCTGTTTTTT. As protein: CASCRDTGELFF.

The sample holds many counts of this clonotype. The gene calls are TRBV20-1 and TRBJ2-7; the D is unclear. There are 13 residues in the CDR3. V lost 1 base and J lost 7, with 14 bases in between. Germline V gives CDR1 DFQATT, CDR2 SNEGSKA (reference sequence). The CDR3 reads CSARGQDKLEQYF. The CDR3 DNA sequence: TGCAGTGCTAGAGGTCAGGATAAACTGGAGCAGTACTTC.

This clonotype has ten or more counts. The genes are TRBV9 and TRBJ2-7; D possibly corresponds to TRBD1 (6 bases). Trimming removed 7 bases at V and 4 bases at J, with 15 bases between. The CDR3 is 13 residues long. Germline V gives CDR1 SGDLS, CDR2 YYNGEE. CDR3 protein: CASGADSFYEQYF. The CDR3 bases are TGTGCCAGCGGGGCGGACAGTTTTTACGAGCAGTACTTC. Together with reference TRBV9 and TRBJ2-7, the CDR3 gives the full variable domain: DSGVTQTPKHLITATGQRVTLRCSPRSGDLSVYWYQQSLDQGLQFLIQYYNGEERAKGNILERFSAQQFPDLHSELNLSSLELGDSALYFCASGADSFYEQYFGPGTRLTVT.

This clonotype was counted at least ten times. This rearrangement joins TRBV5-4 to TRBJ1-4; possibly TRBD1 for D (5 bases). V was pared by 4 bases and J by 5 bases, with 12 bases between. CDR1 SGHNT and CDR2 YYREEE come from the germline V gene (reference sequence). The CDR3 sequence is 14 residues long. CDR3 residues: CASSARDGNEKLFF. CDR3 bases: TGTGCCAGCAGCGCCCGGGACGGAAATGAAAAACTGTTTTTT.

This clonotype was counted many times. The J gene is TRBJ1-1, the V gene TRBV5-5; D unresolved. The CDR3 sequence is 12 residues long. The V end lost 4 bases, the J end lost 11 bases, and 15 bases lay between the germline ends. Per the germline V gene, CDR1 is SGHKS and CDR2 is YYEKEE (reference sequence). CDR3: CASSAEGRGAFF. The CDR3 nucleotides read TGTGCCAGCAGCGCCGAAGGTCGCGGCGCTTTCTTT.

This clonotype occurred many times. A read error may account for a junction end that differs from germline. The gene calls are TRBV27 and TRBJ1-1; weak D call: TRBD1 (6 bases). CDR1 and CDR2 from the germline V gene are MNHEY and SMNVEV (reference sequence). The CDR3 is made up of 15 amino acids. CDR3 bases: TGTGCCAGCAGTTTATCGACAGGAGCCAACACTGAGGCTTTCTTT. Protein product: CASSLSTGANTEAFF.

In its sample, this clonotype was seen many times. The V call is TRBV7-2, the J call TRBJ2-2, with D unclear. Deletions cut 6 bases from V and 6 bases from J, with 8 bases between. Germline V CDR1 and CDR2: SGHTA, FQGNSA. The CDR3 has 12 amino acids. The CDR3 spells CASSVGSGELFF. The CDR3 DNA is TGTGCCAGCAGTGTGGGCTCCGGGGAGCTGTTTTTT.

The table lists this clonotype with a few counts. The rearrangement joins TRBV24-1 to TRBJ2-3, with 9 bases that match TRBD1. Per germline, CDR1 KGHDR and CDR2 SFDVKD. The CDR3 covers 13 residues. The J segment lost 0 bases and the V segment lost 9 bases, leaving 0 bases of the junction unmatched. Here the CDR3 DNA reads TGTGCCACCGGGACAGGGAGCACAGATACGCAGTATTTT. It translates to CATGTGSTDTQYF.

This clonotype turned up a few times. J is TRBJ2-1 and V is TRBV20-1, with D possibly matching TRBD2 (7 bases). Germline V lookup: CDR1 DFQATT, CDR2 SNEGSKA (reference sequence). V was clipped by 3 bases and J by 4 bases, with 16 bases between them. This CDR3 is built from 15 residues. The DNA for the CDR3 is TGCAGTGCTAGGAGAGGGGGACTAACTTACAATGAGCAGTTCTTC. This gives the protein CSARRGGLTYNEQFF.

This clonotype showed up many times. The rearrangement uses TRBV28 and TRBJ2-7, with D perhaps matching TRBD1 or TRBD2 (5 bases each). CDR1 and CDR2 (germline): MDHEN, SYDVKM. This CDR3 spans 14 amino acids. V lost 6 bases, J lost 3 bases, and 15 bases lay in between. CDR3 residues: CASRARDGIYEQYF. As DNA, the CDR3 is TGTGCCAGCAGGGCTCGGGACGGAATCTACGAGCAGTACTTC. The full variable domain, completed using reference TRBV28 and TRBJ2-7, is DVKVTQSSRYLVKRTGEKVFLECVQDMDHENMFWYRQDPGLGLRLIYFSYDVKMKEKGDIPEGYSVSREKKERFSLILESASTNQTSMYLCASRARDGIYEQYFGPGTRLTVT.